This T cell receptor beta chain appears in the sequencing data of a study of response to subunit inactivated influenza vaccine. The ends lost 0 bases at V and 4 bases at J; junction bases unmatched: 6. There are 15 residues in the CDR3. Germline CDR1 reads SQVTM; CDR2 reads ANQGSEA. TCRdb used MiXCR to reprocess the RT-PCR reads, holding one entry per CDR3 protein. The data contain about 570,000 distinct CDR3 sequences, about 10% of them singletons. These same records also appear under a second study, on T cells expressing NK-cell markers. That work adds: UMIs accompanied the 5'RACE template switching by which TCR beta cDNA was made. One of eight sequenced donors was HCMV-seronegative; the other seven were seropositive. In several experiments, an anti-gamma-delta TCR antibody restricted sorting to alpha-beta TCR T cells. Researchers report these clonotypes also headed the CD3+CD56-NKG2C+ fraction in a handful of donors. Specificity for HCMV among expanded NKG2C+ T cell clones was not established.

The chain links TRBV29-1 to TRBJ2-1, with 7 bases that match TRBD1. The clonotype comes from a man in his forties or fifties who received an inactivated influenza vaccine. The sequences come from PBMCs from blood, collected on the day of vaccination. The CDR3 DNA is TGCAGCGTTGAAGATCCGGGACAGCCTTACAATGAGCAGTTCTTC. Its protein is CSVEDPGQPYNEQFF.